Sequencing of this T cell receptor beta chain was carried out in a study of T cell responses to AZD1222 COVID-19 vaccine. Overall study findings and caveats: White British ancestry dominated among donors, who included more females, and clonal diversity was possibly underestimated.

A note on this clone: What it binds is not known.

Measured with immunoSEQ multiplex PCR; TCRdb has only the in-frame clones, and not every one. The table lists more than 70,000 clones, about 88% of them singletons. The CDR3 totals 14 residues. From germline, CDR1 is KGHDR and CDR2 SFDVKD. V was clipped by 6 bases and J by 4 bases, with 12 bases between them. This chain joins TRBV24-1 and TRBJ2-1; no clear D gene. Source: peripheral blood, taken on day 0 of AZD1222 vaccination. The TCR sequence derives from an adult in good health. The CDR3 region is CATSSGSSYNEQFF. The CDR3 DNA sequence: TGTGCCACCAGTTCAGGATCTTCTTACAATGAGCAGTTCTTC.